This TCR beta chain is from a study of T cells in localized non-small cell lung cancer. This clone was recorded only once. What it binds is unknown. Study conclusions and caveats: Across samples, adjacent lung featured a median around 56 of the top 100 tumor clones. Longer overall survival was associated with a higher density of T cells in the blood.

Only in-frame clones appear in the TCRdb table, and some are missing; sequencing was by immunoSEQ multiplex PCR. The sample has tens of thousands of clones; about 80% are singletons. The specimen comprised peripheral blood, sampled before any cancer treatment. This TCR derives from a male donor aged 60 or older with stage III squamous cell lung carcinoma.

The CDR3 DNA reads TGCGCCAGCAGCCGGACAGGGGGGAAGGTGATGACAGATACGCAGTATTTT. Amino acid sequence: CASSRTGGKVMTDTQYF. The J gene is TRBJ2-3, the V gene TRBV5-1, with 10 bases lining up with TRBD1. From germline, CDR1 is SGHRS and CDR2 YFSETQ. CDR3 length: 17 residues. V lost 4 bases, J lost 3 bases, and 11 bases stayed unmatched.